These 10 T cell receptor beta chains share one sample of origin, sequenced in a study of blood T cell repertoires in COVID-19 (dated by TCRdb to the early 2020s). The protocol used for the library was the immunoSEQ multiplex PCR assay. This immuneACCESS table, as held by TCRdb, lists in-frame sequences with V and J called but not all clones. Of the missing ones, under half trace to an unresolved V gene in checked studies; the others have no known cause. Present in this sample are approximately 62,000 clones, about 90% of which were seen just once. Of the sample, around 1.5% is held by the ten largest clones. Sequencing used peripheral blood. All receptors derive from a man in his fifties or sixties with acute or convalescent COVID-19.

The V call is TRBV14, the J call TRBJ1-1; D ambiguous. V lost 0 bases to trimming and J lost 2 bases, with 13 bases between them. Looked up from germline, CDR1 is SGHDN and CDR2 is FVKESK. The length of the CDR3 is 16 residues. The CDR3 DNA is TGTGCCAGCAGCCAAGATCTTCCGTCGGTCAACACTGAAGCTTTCTTT. This sequence encodes CASSQDLPSVNTEAFF.

This chain links TRBV5-1 with TRBJ2-2; 7 bases map to TRBD1. The ends lost 6 bases at V and 1 base at J; junction bases unmatched: 9. This CDR3 contains 16 residues. Germline V CDR1 and CDR2: SGHRS, YFSETQ. CDR3 nucleotide sequence: TGCGCCAGCAATGGGCAGGGGGTACTGAACACCGGGGAGCTGTTTTTT. Its translation is CASNGQGVLNTGELFF.

The rearrangement links TRBV5-1 to TRBJ2-7; TRBD1 aligns across 8 bases. V shed 6 bases and J 5 bases; nucleotides not matched to a gene: 16. The CDR3 sequence is 16 residues long. CDR1 is SGHRS, CDR2 YFSETQ, per germline. The CDR3 bases are TGCGCCAGCAAACCTACTCCGGGACAGGCAGTCAACGAGCAGTACTTC. This codes for CASKPTPGQAVNEQYF.

The genes are TRBV5-1 and TRBJ1-5, with D perhaps matching TRBD1 (5 bases). V was pared by 4 bases and J by 0 bases, with 14 bases between. The CDR3 loop spans 16 amino acids. CDR1 is SGHRS, CDR2 YFSETQ, per germline. CDR3 in amino acids: CASSQGTADSNQPQHF. CDR3 bases: TGCGCCAGCAGCCAAGGGACTGCCGATAGCAATCAGCCCCAGCATTTT.

V is TRBV30 and J is TRBJ2-7, with a weak D call TRBD1 (5 bases). Between the trimmed V and J ends, which lost 7 bases and 3 bases, there was a span of 16 bases. Looked up from germline, CDR1 is GTSNPN and CDR2 is SVGIG (reference sequence). The CDR3 runs to 13 residues. This CDR3 is CASTWKGIYEQYF. CDR3 nucleotides: TGTGCCTCTACTTGGAAGGGGATCTACGAGCAGTACTTC.

This chain links TRBV7-2 with TRBJ1-2; 10 positions agree with TRBD1. The germline V gene has CDR1 SGHTA and CDR2 FQGNSA. The CDR3 consists of 14 residues. V lost 5 bases to trimming and J lost 2 bases; unmatched junction nucleotides: 2. The CDR3 reads CASSGGQGNYGYTF. The DNA of the CDR3 is TGTGCCAGCAGCGGGGGACAGGGGAACTATGGCTACACCTTC. Combining the CDR3 with reference TRBV7-2 and TRBJ1-2 gives the whole variable domain GAGVSQSPSNKVTEKGKDVELRCDPISGHTALYWYRQSLGQGLEFLIYFQGNSAPDKSGLPSDRFSAERTGGSVSTLTIQRTQQEDSAVYLCASSGGQGNYGYTFGSGTRLTVV.

In DNA form, the CDR3 reads TGTGCCAGTAGTAAGGGCCCCCCTAGGACAGGGGGCGTGCAGTTCTTC. It yields the protein CASSKGPPRTGGVQFF. This chain links TRBV19 with TRBJ2-1; 11 nucleotides align to TRBD1. V shed 4 bases, J shed 12 bases, and the junction held 14 bases outside the gene matches. Germline-derived CDR1 and CDR2 are LNHDA and SQIVND (reference sequence). CDR3 size: 16 residues.

The rearrangement uses TRBV24-1 and TRBJ2-3; 9 nucleotides align to TRBD2. Germline V gene lookup returns CDR1 KGHDR and CDR2 SFDVKD. Trimming at V came to 3 bases and at J to 0 bases, leaving 3 bases not matched to a gene. CDR3 length: 16 amino acids. CDR3 DNA: TGTGCCACCAGTGATCCCCTAGCGGGAAGCACAGATACGCAGTATTTT. Protein: CATSDPLAGSTDTQYF.

This sequence joins TRBV9 and TRBJ2-7; 7 nucleotides agree with TRBD2. This CDR3 is 15 amino acids long. Germline trimming cut 6 bases from V and 0 bases from J; bases unmatched to any gene: 9. Germline V CDR1 and CDR2: SGDLS, YYNGEE. CDR3 loop: CASTPGGSPSYEQYF. CDR3 bases: TGTGCCAGCACCCCCGGGGGGTCCCCCTCCTACGAGCAGTACTTC.

The CDR3 sequence is CASSPPRGRTGNTIYF. In DNA, the CDR3 is TGTGCCAGCAGCCCCCCAAGGGGCCGGACTGGAAACACCATATATTTT. V is TRBV28 and J is TRBJ1-3, with D possibly being TRBD1 (5 bases). This CDR3 comprises 16 residues. Trimming took 6 bases from V and 2 from J, leaving 17 bases between them. Per the germline V gene, CDR1 is MDHEN and CDR2 is SYDVKM.